The 3 T cell receptor beta chains listed next were all sequenced from one sample in a study of cytomegalovirus exposure and HLA in healthy donors. Primers included in the PCR were 60 Vbeta and 13 Jbeta primers. TCRdb's table, derived via immunoSEQ multiplex PCR, lists solely in-frame clones and lacks some. The repertoire consists of some 99,000 clones, with about 80% occurring once and the leading ten covering over 7%. Sequencing was performed on PBMCs. The receptors here all came from a woman aged 45-65 years in good health and CMV-seropositive.

This chain links TRBV25-1 with TRBJ2-1, with TRBD1 matching 9 bases. The CDR3 length is 15 residues. The V gene's germline CDR1 is MGHDK and CDR2 SYGVNS. The V gene end was trimmed by 4 bases and the J gene end by 9 bases; junction bases not matched to a gene: 10. CDR3: CASSGGTGSISEQFF. CDR3 sequence (DNA): TGTGCCAGCAGTGGGGGGACAGGGTCAATCTCTGAGCAGTTCTTC.

The V and J genes are TRBV9 and TRBJ2-3; 11 positions agree with TRBD2. V trimming: 3 bases; J trimming: 2 bases; junction bases outside the gene matches: 5. Germline CDR1 reads SGDLS; CDR2 reads YYNGEE. The CDR3 contains 16 residues. The CDR3 DNA reads TGTGCCAGCAGCGGAAGACTAGCGGGATACACAGATACGCAGTATTTT. It is translated as CASSGRLAGYTDTQYF.

The sample holds a few counts of this clone. The V and J genes are TRBV5-1 and TRBJ1-6, with a possible D match to TRBD1 (5 bases). V was clipped by 1 base and J by 1 base, with 6 bases between them. Germline V gene lookup returns CDR1 SGHRS and CDR2 YFSETQ. The CDR3 consists of 15 residues. In DNA form, the CDR3 reads TGCGCCAGCAGCTTGAGGGGATCCTATAATTCACCCCTCCACTTT. It translates to CASSLRGSYNSPLHF.